The 7 T cell receptor beta chains below come from one sample, sequenced in a study of blood T cells in healthy people across ages. Together with a sample-barcoded 5' primer, a J-beta primer mix was included in a second PCR lasting roughly 6 to 12 cycles. MiXCR, run by TCRdb on the 5' RACE reads, gives a single entry per CDR3 protein. The sample includes 910,000 or so distinct CDR3 sequences, roughly 51% of them seen just once. What was sequenced was blood. These receptors all come from a woman aged 55 to 70 in good health.

The table lists this clonotype with a few counts. One junction end disagrees with the germline gene, perhaps due to a read error. The chain uses TRBV5-1 and TRBJ2-3; unclear D gene. Germline-derived CDR1 and CDR2 are SGHRS and YFSETQ. The CDR3 is 12 residues long. This CDR3 reads CASSLDLDTQYF. The CDR3 DNA sequence: TGTGCCAGCAGCTTAGATCTTGATACGCAGTATTTT.

The chain combines TRBV7-2 with TRBJ2-5; 7 nucleotides align to TRBD2. The CDR3 runs to 15 residues. V lost 3 bases and J lost 1; bases outside the gene matches: 5. Germline CDR1 is SGHTA and CDR2 is FQGNSA. As DNA, the CDR3 is TGTGCCAGCAGCTTGGCGACTAGCTTCCAAGAGACCCAGTACTTC. Amino acids: CASSLATSFQETQYF.

The count of this clonotype is one. This sequence joins TRBV28 and TRBJ2-3; 7 bases match TRBD1. The ends lost 5 bases at V and 0 bases at J; junction bases unmatched: 11. Germline V gene sequence: CDR1 MDHEN, CDR2 SYDVKM. This CDR3 spans 17 amino acids. In nucleotides, the CDR3 is TGTGCCAGCAGTACCTATCGACAGGGTTCTAGCACAGATACGCAGTATTTT. This codes for CASSTYRQGSSTDTQYF.

The chain employs TRBV29-1 and TRBJ2-5; D is ambiguous. The CDR3 consists of 13 residues. V was cut by 4 bases and J by 5 bases, with 14 bases left in between. Germline loops: CDR1 SQVTM, CDR2 ANQGSEA. This chain's CDR3 is CSVGAATRETQYF. The CDR3 nucleotides read TGCAGCGTTGGGGCCGCCACCCGGGAGACCCAGTACTTC.

This clonotype was counted many times. The gene calls are TRBV29-1 and TRBJ1-1, with 9 bases aligning to TRBD1. Germline V lookup: CDR1 SQVTM, CDR2 ANQGSEA. The CDR3 contains 14 residues. J gave up 1 base and V 2 bases, and 2 bases lay outside the gene matches. This CDR3 is CSVEWDRENTEAFF. The CDR3 DNA sequence: TGCAGCGTTGAATGGGACAGGGAGAACACTGAAGCTTTCTTT. Using reference TRBV29-1 and TRBJ1-1 for the parts outside the CDR3, the full variable domain is SAVISQKPSRDICQRGTSLTIQCQVDSQVTMMFWYRQQPGQSLTLIATANQGSEATYESGFVIDKFPISRPNLTFSTLTVSNMSPEDSSIYLCSVEWDRENTEAFFGQGTRLTVV.

Here the CDR3 DNA reads TGTGCCAGCAGTAAGGACCAGTGGAATCAGCCCCAGCATTTT. Translating it yields CASSKDQWNQPQHF. The chain couples TRBV7-9 to TRBJ1-5; D not certain. Germline V gene lookup returns CDR1 SEHNR and CDR2 FQNEAQ (reference sequence). The CDR3 runs to 14 residues. V was shortened by 6 bases and J by 4 bases, with 13 bases between the two germline ends. The full variable domain, its missing parts supplied by reference TRBV7-9 and TRBJ1-5, is DTGVSQNPRHKITKRGQNVTFRCDPISEHNRLYWYRQTLGQGPEFLTYFQNEAQLEKSRLLSDRFSAERPKGSFSTLEIQRTEQGDSAMYLCASSKDQWNQPQHFGDGTRLSIL.

The CDR3 is CSATNAGGLLNEQFF. CDR3 nucleotides: TGCAGTGCTACGAACGCGGGAGGGCTCCTCAATGAGCAGTTCTTC. The V and J genes are TRBV20-1 and TRBJ2-1; 9 bases are a match to TRBD2. J was trimmed by 6 bases and V by 4 bases; bases with no gene match: 10. The CDR3 runs to 15 residues. Germline CDR1 reads DFQATT; CDR2 reads SNEGSKA (reference sequence).